The sequence of this T cell receptor beta chain was determined in a study of shared clonotypes between healthy human individuals (dated by TCRdb to 2019 to 2021). Regarding the research as a whole: A few men and two women, aged 18 to 49 years, made up the cohort. Each donor's leukapheresis produced roughly between roughly 0.9 and 9 billion PBMCs. For each donor, CD4 naive and CD4 memory were each given three plates, CD8 naive was given two plates, and CD8 memory was given one plate. The study deeply sequenced blood TCR repertoires of five healthy adults to estimate repertoire size and the extent of clonotype sharing between individuals. To increase sequencing depth and limit assay-specific biases, TCR repertoire library preparation and sequencing were carried out by different laboratories using diverse techniques.

The study at large found these results: The genetic and exposure-history diversity represented was limited by the small number of donors. Sampling was restricted to blood, and TCR repertoires in tissue are likely to differ from TCR repertoires in blood. Naive subsets generally had larger estimated clonotype richness than memory subsets did. Even with the large sequencing depth, rarefaction of the sorted-subset datasets indicated that sequencing was incomplete. Higher generation probabilities were observed for clonotypes shared by all four sorted-subset donors than for non-shared clonotypes. Pairwise subsampling indicated that sequencing depth was expected to affect the degree of clonotype sharing among donors. When a few donors were compared, the shared fraction of clonotypes was 5% to 6.5% for naive CD4, around 3.5% for naive CD8, 2% to 2.5% for memory CD4, and 0.4% for memory CD8.

Using the deep immunoSEQ assay, TCR CDR3 regions were amplified from genomic DNA by multiplex PCR. Extracted genomic DNA from each cell subset was spread evenly across all wells of several immunoSEQ 96-well plates, with each plate serving as a replicate. For sorted subsets, about 210 ng of genomic DNA, equivalent to some 30,000 T cell genomes, went into each replicate PCR. Purified libraries were quantified with a Qubit 3.0 fluorometer, sized on a Bioanalyzer 2100, and re-quantified with the KAPA Library Quantification kit. Each immunoSEQ 96-well plate was sequenced on its own single-read 150-cycle Illumina NextSeq 550 flow cell. Concerning the study's data processing: Because the immunoSEQ output included only junctional sequences and no quality scores, the filtering could not be the same as the filtering used for full-length reads. Sequences were annotated with PyIR, a Python wrapper for IgBLAST v1.9, and V/J genes and CDR3 were assigned using IMGT germline references. Reads were filtered out if the reads had weak V/J assignments (E-value above 1e-6), no CDR3, stop codons, out-of-frame junctions, or ambiguous translated residues. V3J clonotypes were defined as sequences sharing an identical inferred V gene, J gene, and CDR3 amino acid sequence. Percentage overlap between repertoires was calculated by dividing the number of shared unique clonotypes by the size of the smaller repertoire. RTK rarefaction, the Chao1 estimator, and Recon v2.1 estimates of unobserved clonotypes were used to assess repertoire richness. For all TCRbeta clonotypes obtained by the gDNA method from a handful of donors, generation probabilities were computed with OLGA. Not all clones reach the TCRdb copy of this immuneACCESS table, which keeps in-frame sequences only. Checked studies attribute under half of the gap to unresolved V genes and leave the rest unexplained. V and J calls and clone size are as listed in that table; D and trimming were resolved from the DNA. For this sample there are roughly 1,800,000 clones; about 94% appear just once. Clones ranked in the top ten supply roughly 1% of the sample.

CD8 naive samples were CD45RO-negative cells positively selected for CCR7, giving a CD45RA+CCR7+ population that excluded TemRA cells. The donors were healthy, HIV-negative adults with no recently reported acute infections or vaccinations. All donors were Caucasian adults living in Nashville, Tennessee, USA. Blood was collected by leukapheresis, and PBMCs were isolated by Ficoll-Histopaque density gradient centrifugation and then cryopreserved in liquid nitrogen vapor phase. Purity and quantity of every magnetically sorted T cell population were checked by analytical flow cytometry. Genomic DNA was isolated from each sorted fraction and quantified by UV absorbance on a Nanodrop 2000c. About this clone: There is no known antigen for this receptor. Sequence at one end of the junction differs from germline and may be a read error.

CDR1 and CDR2, per the germline V gene, are LGHNT and FRNRAP. The CDR3 runs 19 amino acids, cysteine and phenylalanine included. The retained sequence is limited to the CDR3, 57 bases, with the frame set at the first base. The chain couples TRBV12-5 to TRBJ2-1; the D gene is possibly TRBD1, with 6 bases matching. Sequencing was done on a sample of naive CD8+ T cells sorted from blood. According to the study, the label for this sample's cell subset or site signals: CD45RA+CCR7+. This clonotype was sampled from a young man in good health. The CDR3 corresponds to CASGLVGTLSRSSYNEQLF. At the DNA level, the sequence is TGTGCTAGTGGTTTGGTTGGGACACTTTCTAGGAGCTCCTACAATGAGCAGCTCTTC.